The rows below give T cell receptor beta chains drawn from one sample of a study of post-analysis software for immune sequencing data. TCRdb independently ran MiXCR on the PCR reads; one entry per CDR3 protein. This sample has about half a million distinct CDR3 sequences, with around 34% found just once. The material sequenced was blood. These receptors all come from a girl under 18 with multiple sclerosis. The CDR3 runs from the conserved cysteine through the conserved F or W. The D gene is left open where the match is weak. Rows give clone size only sometimes, using once, few, many, or a class for an expanded clone.

j_call: TRBJ2-1
d_call: TRBD1
v_call: TRBV5-5
clone_size: few
cdr3_aa: CASSIGTALYNEQFF
cdr3_nt: TGTGCCAGCAGCATCGGGACAGCCTTATACAATGAGCAGTTCTTC

j_call: TRBJ2-3
d_call: NA
v_call: TRBV6-2/TRBV6-3
clone_size: NA
cdr3_aa: CASSYRGPSSTDTQYF
cdr3_nt: TGTGCCAGCAGTTACCGAGGGCCATCTAGCACAGATACGCAGTATTTT

j_call: TRBJ1-1
d_call: NA
v_call: TRBV18
clone_size: few
cdr3_aa: CASSPYRDTEAFF
cdr3_nt: TGTGCCAGCTCACCTTACAGGGACACTGAAGCTTTCTTT

j_call: TRBJ2-5
d_call: TRBD2
v_call: TRBV28
clone_size: many
cdr3_aa: CASSLAGGPETQYF
cdr3_nt: TGTGCCAGCAGCTTAGCGGGGGGGCCAGAGACCCAGTACTTC

j_call: TRBJ1-5
d_call: TRBD1
v_call: TRBV6-5
clone_size: NA
cdr3_aa: CVSSVIQGGWHF
cdr3_nt: TGTGTCAGCAGTGTCATACAGGGGGGATGGCATTTT

j_call: TRBJ2-7
d_call: NA
v_call: TRBV29-1
clone_size: few
cdr3_aa: CSALLGPQRSEQYF
cdr3_nt: TGCAGCGCCTTACTAGGACCTCAGAGATCCGAGCAGTACTTC

j_call: TRBJ2-5
d_call: NA
v_call: TRBV5-1
clone_size: NA
cdr3_aa: CASSLVESRGPESETQYF
cdr3_nt: TGCGCCAGCAGCTTGGTTGAGTCGCGGGGCCCTGAGTCGGAGACCCAGTACTTC

j_call: TRBJ2-2
d_call: TRBD2
v_call: TRBV20-1
clone_size: few
cdr3_aa: CSATVPSGGADTGELFF
cdr3_nt: TGCAGTGCTACCGTTCCCAGCGGGGGGGCTGACACCGGGGAGCTGTTTTTT

j_call: TRBJ1-4
d_call: NA
v_call: TRBV12-3/TRBV12-4
clone_size: NA
cdr3_aa: CASSLPSLPLFF
cdr3_nt: TGTGCCAGCAGTTTACCCAGCCTCCCACTGTTTTTT

j_call: TRBJ1-5
d_call: NA
v_call: TRBV12-3/TRBV12-4
clone_size: NA
cdr3_aa: CASSLQAAETNQPQHF
cdr3_nt: TGTGCCAGCAGTTTACAGGCGGCGGAGACCAATCAGCCCCAGCATTTT

j_call: TRBJ1-4
d_call: NA
v_call: TRBV3-1
clone_size: NA
cdr3_aa: CASSSKGDEKLFF
cdr3_nt: TGTGCCAGCAGCAGCAAAGGGGATGAAAAACTGTTTTTT

j_call: TRBJ2-5
d_call: TRBD1
v_call: TRBV14
clone_size: NA
cdr3_aa: CASSQRTGGAERYF
cdr3_nt: TGTGCCAGCAGCCAACGGACAGGGGGCGCCGAGCGGTACTTC

j_call: TRBJ2-1
d_call: TRBD2
v_call: TRBV7-9
clone_size: NA
cdr3_aa: CASSSPTSGGAGEQFF
cdr3_nt: TGTGCCAGCAGCTCCCCCACTAGCGGGGGGGCTGGTGAGCAGTTCTTC

j_call: TRBJ2-1
d_call: NA
v_call: TRBV11-2
clone_size: few
cdr3_aa: CASSQGYGGYNEQFF
cdr3_nt: TGTGCCAGCAGCCAGGGATATGGCGGATACAATGAGCAGTTCTTC

j_call: TRBJ2-7
d_call: NA
v_call: TRBV14
clone_size: NA
cdr3_aa: CASSQSPGSQQYF
cdr3_nt: TGTGCCAGCAGCCAAAGCCCGGGATCTCAGCAGTACTTC

j_call: TRBJ2-5
d_call: NA
v_call: TRBV20-1
clone_size: few
cdr3_aa: CSARGDLRGGGQETQYF
cdr3_nt: TGCAGTGCTAGAGGGGACCTGCGAGGCGGCGGCCAAGAGACCCAGTACTTC

j_call: TRBJ2-6
d_call: NA
v_call: TRBV5-1
clone_size: NA
cdr3_aa: CASSLGGANVRTF
cdr3_nt: TGCGCCAGCAGCTTGGGCGGGGCCAACGTCCGGACTTTC

j_call: TRBJ1-1
d_call: TRBD1
v_call: TRBV13
clone_size: NA
cdr3_aa: CASTPRDRGPEAFF
cdr3_nt: TGTGCCAGCACTCCCCGGGACAGGGGACCTGAAGCTTTCTTT

j_call: TRBJ2-3
d_call: NA
v_call: TRBV6-1
clone_size: NA
cdr3_aa: CARSWGRGDTQYF
cdr3_nt: TGTGCCAGAAGCTGGGGACGGGGAGATACGCAGTATTTT

j_call: TRBJ1-2
d_call: NA
v_call: TRBV19
clone_size: NA
cdr3_aa: CASSGRDEVGDYGYTF
cdr3_nt: TGTGCCAGTAGTGGCAGGGACGAGGTTGGTGACTATGGCTACACCTTC

j_call: TRBJ1-5
d_call: NA
v_call: TRBV6-6
clone_size: few
cdr3_aa: CASSPTSFDQPQHF
cdr3_nt: TGTGCCAGCAGCCCAACCAGCTTTGATCAGCCCCAGCATTTT

j_call: TRBJ2-5
d_call: NA
v_call: TRBV20-1
clone_size: NA
cdr3_aa: CSALPGLGETQYF
cdr3_nt: TGCAGTGCTCTCCCGGGACTGGGAGAGACCCAGTACTTC

j_call: TRBJ2-5
d_call: TRBD1
v_call: TRBV19
clone_size: few
cdr3_aa: CASSRGQGKETQYF
cdr3_nt: TGTGCCAGTAGTAGGGGACAGGGGAAAGAGACCCAGTACTTC

j_call: TRBJ2-3
d_call: NA
v_call: TRBV20-1
clone_size: NA
cdr3_aa: CSARAYMPTDTQYF
cdr3_nt: TGCAGTGCTAGGGCCTATATGCCGACAGATACGCAGTATTTT

j_call: TRBJ2-7
d_call: NA
v_call: TRBV25-1
clone_size: few
cdr3_aa: CASSLAAEQYF
cdr3_nt: TGTGCCAGCAGCCTGGCGGCCGAGCAGTACTTC

j_call: TRBJ1-2
d_call: TRBD1
v_call: TRBV6-5
clone_size: many
cdr3_aa: CASSLRTGAGYTF
cdr3_nt: TGTGCCAGCAGCCTCCGGACAGGGGCTGGCTACACCTTC

j_call: TRBJ1-1
d_call: TRBD1
v_call: TRBV20-1
clone_size: few
cdr3_aa: CSAKNPGQGTTEAFF
cdr3_nt: TGCAGTGCCAAAAACCCGGGACAGGGGACCACTGAAGCTTTCTTT

j_call: TRBJ2-1
d_call: TRBD1
v_call: TRBV20-1
clone_size: NA
cdr3_aa: CSADRGQDNEQFF
cdr3_nt: TGCAGTGCCGACAGGGGGCAGGACAATGAGCAGTTCTTC

j_call: TRBJ1-3
d_call: NA
v_call: TRBV18
clone_size: NA
cdr3_aa: CASSPLGVYSGNTIYF
cdr3_nt: TGTGCCAGCTCACCCCTCGGGGTCTACTCTGGAAACACCATATATTTT

j_call: TRBJ2-7
d_call: NA
v_call: TRBV6-5
clone_size: NA
cdr3_aa: CASRRLTAGSSYEQYF
cdr3_nt: TGTGCCAGCAGGCGACTGACAGCGGGTAGCTCCTACGAGCAGTACTTC

j_call: TRBJ2-3
d_call: NA
v_call: TRBV12-3/TRBV12-4
clone_size: NA
cdr3_aa: CASSLSAARGTQYF
cdr3_nt: TGTGCCAGCAGTTTATCAGCGGCCCGGGGTACGCAGTATTTT

j_call: TRBJ2-3
d_call: NA
v_call: TRBV15
clone_size: few
cdr3_aa: CATSHRPGPKPDTQYF
cdr3_nt: TGTGCCACCAGCCATCGTCCGGGACCGAAACCAGATACGCAGTATTTT

j_call: TRBJ1-1
d_call: NA
v_call: TRBV29-1
clone_size: few
cdr3_aa: CSVEPGIGDEAFF
cdr3_nt: TGCAGCGTTGAACCGGGGATAGGAGATGAAGCTTTCTTT

j_call: TRBJ2-1
d_call: NA
v_call: TRBV7-3
clone_size: NA
cdr3_aa: CASSLTRGDNEQFF
cdr3_nt: TGTGCCAGCAGCTTAACCAGAGGAGACAATGAGCAGTTCTTC

j_call: TRBJ2-7
d_call: NA
v_call: TRBV6-1
clone_size: NA
cdr3_aa: CAAQVRVYEQYF
cdr3_nt: TGTGCCGCACAGGTACGAGTGTACGAGCAGTACTTC

j_call: TRBJ2-2
d_call: TRBD2
v_call: TRBV4-2
clone_size: NA
cdr3_aa: CASSQEPGGAVGELFF
cdr3_nt: TGTGCCAGCAGCCAAGAGCCCGGGGGGGCGGTCGGGGAGCTGTTTTTT

j_call: TRBJ1-1
d_call: NA
v_call: TRBV20-1
clone_size: NA
cdr3_aa: CSEVPGRAEAFF
cdr3_nt: TGCAGTGAGGTGCCGGGGCGAGCTGAAGCTTTCTTT

j_call: TRBJ2-1
d_call: TRBD1
v_call: TRBV7-3
clone_size: NA
cdr3_aa: CASSLDGTGKGNEQFF
cdr3_nt: TGTGCCAGCAGCCTGGATGGGACAGGGAAGGGCAATGAGCAGTTCTTC

j_call: TRBJ2-7
d_call: TRBD1
v_call: TRBV7-2
clone_size: few
cdr3_aa: CASSYGQGNLYEQYF
cdr3_nt: TGTGCCAGCAGCTACGGACAGGGTAACCTCTACGAGCAGTACTTC

j_call: TRBJ2-7
d_call: NA
v_call: TRBV6-4
clone_size: NA
cdr3_aa: CASILGKGEQYF
cdr3_nt: TGTGCCAGCATCCTTGGTAAGGGCGAGCAGTACTTC